This is a list of T cell receptor beta chains from one sample in a study of siplizumab effects on memory and regulatory T cells. Sequenced by immunoSEQ multiplex PCR; TCRdb stores in-frame clones only, minus some. In the table there are approximately 100,000 clones, around 90% of which are singletons. Sequencing input: non-Treg CD4+ T cells sorted from blood. The receptors stem from a human donor in good health. Both conserved end residues are part of each CDR3. Each record gives: D gene, clone size, V gene, J gene, CDR3 protein, CDR3 DNA. D genes are given only for firm matches. Clone size is stated in some rows and not others, as once, few, many or a class when expanded.

d_call: TRBD1
clone_size: .
v_call: TRBV6-1
j_call: TRBJ1-2
cdr3_aa: CASSKMDREWGYTF
cdr3_nt: TGTGCCAGCAGTAAAATGGACAGGGAGTGGGGCTACACCTTC

d_call: .
clone_size: few
v_call: TRBV6-5
j_call: TRBJ2-7
cdr3_aa: CASSLVGGRAYEQYF
cdr3_nt: TGTGCCAGCAGTTTAGTGGGCGGCAGGGCCTACGAGCAGTACTTC

d_call: TRBD2
clone_size: once
v_call: TRBV9
j_call: TRBJ2-1
cdr3_aa: CASSVTSGRLYNEQFF
cdr3_nt: TGTGCCAGCAGCGTAACTAGCGGGAGACTTTACAATGAGCAGTTCTTC

d_call: .
clone_size: .
v_call: TRBV29-1
j_call: TRBJ2-4
cdr3_aa: CSVERYTKNIQYF
cdr3_nt: TGCAGCGTTGAGCGATACACCAAAAACATTCAGTACTTC

d_call: .
clone_size: .
v_call: TRBV18
j_call: TRBJ2-5
cdr3_aa: CASSSGRETQYF
cdr3_nt: TGTGCCAGCTCATCGGGTCGGGAGACCCAGTACTTC

d_call: TRBD2
clone_size: .
v_call: TRBV27
j_call: TRBJ2-5
cdr3_aa: CASSLSSGRLRETQYF
cdr3_nt: TGTGCCAGCAGTTTATCCAGCGGGAGATTGAGAGAGACCCAGTACTTC

d_call: TRBD2
clone_size: once
v_call: TRBV7-2
j_call: TRBJ2-7
cdr3_aa: CASSPGGYEQYF
cdr3_nt: TGTGCCAGCAGCCCGGGGGGGTACGAGCAGTACTTC

d_call: .
clone_size: .
v_call: TRBV2
j_call: TRBJ2-6
cdr3_aa: CASSAGLGANVLTF
cdr3_nt: TGTGCCAGCAGTGCAGGGCTCGGGGCCAACGTCCTGACTTTC

d_call: .
clone_size: .
v_call: TRBV12-5
j_call: TRBJ2-5
cdr3_aa: CAGRGKETQYF
cdr3_nt: TGTGCTGGGAGGGGGAAAGAGACCCAGTACTTC

d_call: .
clone_size: .
v_call: TRBV21-1
j_call: TRBJ2-1
cdr3_aa: CASSSNGPFGDNEQFF
cdr3_nt: TGTGCCAGCAGCTCAAACGGGCCTTTTGGGGACAATGAGCAGTTCTTC

d_call: TRBD2
clone_size: .
v_call: TRBV7-2
j_call: TRBJ2-1
cdr3_aa: CASSSLAGESSYNEQFF
cdr3_nt: TGTGCCAGCAGCTCCTTAGCGGGAGAGAGCTCCTACAATGAGCAGTTCTTC

d_call: .
clone_size: .
v_call: TRBV6-5
j_call: TRBJ2-7
cdr3_aa: CASRTQEAREQYF
cdr3_nt: TGTGCCAGCAGGACCCAGGAGGCGCGGGAGCAGTACTTC

d_call: TRBD1
clone_size: .
v_call: TRBV19
j_call: TRBJ1-2
cdr3_aa: CASSIDRVGGYTF
cdr3_nt: TGTGCCAGTAGTATCGACAGGGTGGGAGGCTACACCTTC

d_call: TRBD1
clone_size: .
v_call: TRBV5-6
j_call: TRBJ1-5
cdr3_aa: CASSSQGAWQPQHF
cdr3_nt: TGTGCCAGCAGCTCCCAGGGGGCTTGGCAGCCCCAGCATTTT

d_call: .
clone_size: .
v_call: TRBV5-5
j_call: TRBJ2-4
cdr3_aa: CASSLDWQGSNIQYF
cdr3_nt: TGTGCCAGCAGCTTGGATTGGCAGGGTAGCAACATTCAGTACTTC

d_call: .
clone_size: .
v_call: TRBV5-1
j_call: TRBJ1-1
cdr3_aa: CASSSTSGNTEAFF
cdr3_nt: TGCGCCAGCAGCTCTACGTCAGGGAACACTGAAGCTTTCTTT

d_call: .
clone_size: .
v_call: TRBV5-1
j_call: TRBJ2-2
cdr3_aa: CASSFGGGAGELFF
cdr3_nt: TGCGCCAGCAGCTTTGGAGGAGGGGCCGGGGAGCTGTTTTTT

d_call: TRBD1
clone_size: .
v_call: TRBV5-4
j_call: TRBJ1-2
cdr3_aa: CASRLGGRTGHYGYTF
cdr3_nt: TGTGCCAGCAGGTTGGGGGGAAGGACAGGGCACTATGGCTACACCTTC

d_call: TRBD1
clone_size: .
v_call: TRBV5-1
j_call: TRBJ1-2
cdr3_aa: CASSAGQGISGYTF
cdr3_nt: TGCGCCAGCAGCGCGGGACAGGGGATCAGTGGCTACACCTTC

d_call: .
clone_size: .
v_call: TRBV2
j_call: TRBJ1-1
cdr3_aa: CASSPHVGTIVFNTEAFF
cdr3_nt: TGTGCCAGCAGCCCACACGTGGGGACAATTGTGTTCAACACTGAAGCTTTCTTT

d_call: .
clone_size: .
v_call: TRBV18
j_call: TRBJ2-2
cdr3_aa: CASSPNSPTNTGELFF
cdr3_nt: TGTGCCAGCTCACCGAACAGCCCTACGAACACCGGGGAGCTGTTTTTT

d_call: TRBD2
clone_size: .
v_call: TRBV6-6
j_call: TRBJ2-7
cdr3_aa: CANSLSSGAYEQYF
cdr3_nt: TGTGCCAACAGTTTATCCAGCGGGGCCTACGAGCAGTACTTC

d_call: .
clone_size: .
v_call: TRBV29-1
j_call: TRBJ2-4
cdr3_aa: CSVYRGLKNIQYF
cdr3_nt: TGCAGCGTCTACAGGGGACTTAAAAACATTCAGTACTTC

d_call: .
clone_size: .
v_call: TRBV18
j_call: TRBJ2-7
cdr3_aa: CASSPGESYEQYF
cdr3_nt: TGTGCCAGCTCTCCCGGGGAATCCTACGAGCAGTACTTC

d_call: .
clone_size: .
v_call: TRBV5-1
j_call: TRBJ1-5
cdr3_aa: CASRPDIGQPQHF
cdr3_nt: TGCGCCAGTCGTCCAGACATCGGACAGCCCCAGCATTTT

d_call: .
clone_size: .
v_call: TRBV5-1
j_call: TRBJ1-1
cdr3_aa: CASSLGDSNTEAFF
cdr3_nt: TGCGCCAGCAGCTTGGGTGACAGTAACACTGAAGCTTTCTTT

d_call: .
clone_size: .
v_call: TRBV4-2
j_call: TRBJ1-4
cdr3_aa: CASSPETIIRGSEKLFF
cdr3_nt: TGTGCCAGCAGCCCCGAAACAATAATCAGGGGTAGTGAAAAACTGTTTTTT

d_call: TRBD1
clone_size: few
v_call: TRBV19
j_call: TRBJ2-7
cdr3_aa: CASSIDGTGPYEQYF
cdr3_nt: TGTGCCAGTAGTATAGATGGGACAGGCCCCTACGAGCAGTACTTC

d_call: TRBD2
clone_size: .
v_call: TRBV30
j_call: TRBJ2-1
cdr3_aa: CAWSVLASGSNEQFF
cdr3_nt: TGTGCCTGGAGTGTACTGGCTAGCGGGAGTAATGAGCAGTTCTTC

d_call: .
clone_size: .
v_call: TRBV5-1
j_call: TRBJ2-5
cdr3_aa: CASSFSGTETQYF
cdr3_nt: TGCGCCAGCAGCTTTTCAGGGACAGAGACCCAGTACTTC

d_call: .
clone_size: .
v_call: TRBV21-1
j_call: TRBJ2-7
cdr3_aa: CASTDGLAGAYEQYF
cdr3_nt: TGTGCCAGCACCGATGGACTAGCGGGAGCCTACGAGCAGTACTTC

d_call: .
clone_size: once
v_call: TRBV27
j_call: TRBJ1-2
cdr3_aa: CASSRTVRGYGYTF
cdr3_nt: TGTGCCAGCAGCCGAACAGTGAGAGGCTATGGCTACACCTTC

d_call: .
clone_size: .
v_call: TRBV18
j_call: TRBJ2-5
cdr3_aa: CASSPGHQETQYF
cdr3_nt: TGTGCCAGCTCACCGGGGCATCAAGAGACCCAGTACTTC

d_call: .
clone_size: .
v_call: TRBV27
j_call: TRBJ1-5
cdr3_aa: CASSYYPGDSNQPQHF
cdr3_nt: TGTGCCAGCAGTTATTACCCAGGTGATAGCAATCAGCCCCAGCATTTT

d_call: .
clone_size: .
v_call: TRBV5-1
j_call: TRBJ1-1
cdr3_aa: CASSLQPPNTEAFF
cdr3_nt: TGCGCCAGCAGCTTGCAACCCCCGAACACTGAAGCTTTCTTT

d_call: .
clone_size: .
v_call: TRBV5-1
j_call: TRBJ2-5
cdr3_aa: CASSLVQTYQETQYF
cdr3_nt: TGCGCCAGCAGCTTGGTACAGACGTACCAAGAGACCCAGTACTTC

d_call: .
clone_size: .
v_call: TRBV11-3
j_call: TRBJ1-3
cdr3_aa: CASSLGLANGWTGNTIYF
cdr3_nt: TGTGCCAGCAGCTTGGGGTTGGCGAATGGGTGGACTGGAAACACCATATATTTT

d_call: .
clone_size: .
v_call: TRBV5-1
j_call: TRBJ2-7
cdr3_aa: CASSGHSYEQYF
cdr3_nt: TGCGCCAGCAGCGGGCACTCCTACGAGCAGTACTTC

d_call: TRBD2
clone_size: .
v_call: TRBV5-4
j_call: TRBJ2-7
cdr3_aa: CASSPRLAGNVAYEQYF
cdr3_nt: TGTGCCAGCAGCCCGAGACTAGCGGGTAATGTGGCCTACGAGCAGTACTTC

d_call: TRBD1
clone_size: .
v_call: TRBV7-2
j_call: TRBJ2-5
cdr3_aa: CASSSTTGGQTQYF
cdr3_nt: TGTGCCAGCAGCTCAACGACAGGGGGCCAGACCCAGTACTTC

d_call: .
clone_size: .
v_call: TRBV11-3
j_call: TRBJ2-7
cdr3_aa: CASSFGRSSYEQYF
cdr3_nt: TGTGCCAGCAGCTTTGGGAGAAGCTCCTACGAGCAGTACTTC

d_call: .
clone_size: .
v_call: TRBV6-1
j_call: TRBJ2-3
cdr3_aa: CASSEMFTDTQYF
cdr3_nt: TGTGCCAGCAGTGAAATGTTCACAGATACGCAGTATTTT

d_call: .
clone_size: once
v_call: TRBV9
j_call: TRBJ2-7
cdr3_aa: CASSAFGAGAYEQYF
cdr3_nt: TGTGCCAGCAGCGCCTTCGGCGCGGGGGCATACGAGCAGTACTTC

d_call: TRBD2
clone_size: once
v_call: TRBV5-4
j_call: TRBJ2-1
cdr3_aa: CASTSLTSGIGVDEQFF
cdr3_nt: TGTGCCAGCACCTCACTGACTAGCGGGATTGGAGTTGATGAGCAGTTCTTC

d_call: .
clone_size: .
v_call: TRBV6-1
j_call: TRBJ1-2
cdr3_aa: CASSEAWPGLGYTF
cdr3_nt: TGTGCCAGCAGTGAAGCCTGGCCAGGTTTAGGCTACACCTTC

d_call: TRBD1
clone_size: once
v_call: TRBV5-3
j_call: TRBJ2-7
cdr3_aa: CARSTRGNEQYF
cdr3_nt: TGTGCCAGAAGCACCAGGGGGAACGAGCAGTACTTC

d_call: TRBD1
clone_size: .
v_call: TRBV28
j_call: TRBJ1-2
cdr3_aa: CASSSHGTGYYGYTF
cdr3_nt: TGTGCCAGCAGTTCACATGGGACAGGCTACTATGGCTACACCTTC

d_call: TRBD2
clone_size: .
v_call: TRBV2
j_call: TRBJ2-2
cdr3_aa: CARGTSGSGSGELFF
cdr3_nt: TGTGCCAGAGGGACTAGCGGGAGTGGGTCTGGGGAGCTGTTTTTT

d_call: .
clone_size: .
v_call: TRBV7-2
j_call: TRBJ1-1
cdr3_aa: CANYIEAFF
cdr3_nt: TGTGCCAATTATATTGAAGCTTTCTTT

d_call: .
clone_size: .
v_call: TRBV19
j_call: TRBJ2-7
cdr3_aa: CASSVGTPYEQYF
cdr3_nt: TGTGCCAGTAGTGTCGGGACTCCTTACGAGCAGTACTTC

d_call: .
clone_size: .
v_call: TRBV27
j_call: TRBJ1-2
cdr3_aa: CASSLWGPSRTGYGYTF
cdr3_nt: TGTGCCAGCAGTTTATGGGGCCCCTCACGGACTGGGTATGGCTACACCTTC

d_call: .
clone_size: .
v_call: TRBV7-9
j_call: TRBJ2-2
cdr3_aa: CASSAAGELFF
cdr3_nt: TGTGCCAGCAGCGCAGCCGGGGAGCTGTTTTTT

d_call: .
clone_size: .
v_call: TRBV29-1
j_call: TRBJ1-1
cdr3_aa: CSALNTEAFF
cdr3_nt: TGCAGCGCCCTCAACACTGAAGCTTTCTTT

d_call: .
clone_size: .
v_call: TRBV25-1
j_call: TRBJ2-7
cdr3_aa: CASSEQTQEQYF
cdr3_nt: TGTGCCAGCAGTGAACAGACTCAAGAGCAGTACTTC

d_call: .
clone_size: .
v_call: TRBV5-1
j_call: TRBJ2-3
cdr3_aa: CASSPSGPSTDTQYF
cdr3_nt: TGCGCCAGCAGCCCCAGTGGGCCTAGCACAGATACGCAGTATTTT